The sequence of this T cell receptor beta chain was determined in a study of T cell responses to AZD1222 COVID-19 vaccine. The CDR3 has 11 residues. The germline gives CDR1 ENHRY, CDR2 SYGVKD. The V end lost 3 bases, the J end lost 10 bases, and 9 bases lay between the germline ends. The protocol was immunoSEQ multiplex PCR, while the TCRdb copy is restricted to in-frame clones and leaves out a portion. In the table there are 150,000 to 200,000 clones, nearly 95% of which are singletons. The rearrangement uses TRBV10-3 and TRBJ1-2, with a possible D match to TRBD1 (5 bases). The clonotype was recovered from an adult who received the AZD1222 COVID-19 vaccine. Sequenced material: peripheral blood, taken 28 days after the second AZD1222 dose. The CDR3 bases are TGTGCCATCAGTGAATCAGGGCCCTACACCTTC. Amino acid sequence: CAISESGPYTF.